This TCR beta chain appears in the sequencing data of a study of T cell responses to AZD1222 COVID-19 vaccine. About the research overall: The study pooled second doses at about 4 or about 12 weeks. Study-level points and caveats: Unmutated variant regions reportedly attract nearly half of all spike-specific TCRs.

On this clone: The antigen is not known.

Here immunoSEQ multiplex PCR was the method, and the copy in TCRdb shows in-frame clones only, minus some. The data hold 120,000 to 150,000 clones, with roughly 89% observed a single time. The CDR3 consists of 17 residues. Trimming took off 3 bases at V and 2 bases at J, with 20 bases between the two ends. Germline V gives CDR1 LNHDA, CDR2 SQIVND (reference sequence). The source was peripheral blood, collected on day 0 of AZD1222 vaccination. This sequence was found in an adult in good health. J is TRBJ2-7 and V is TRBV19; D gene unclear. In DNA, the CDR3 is TGTGCCAGTAGTATCGGTGTCCGGATATCTTTTCCCTACGAGCAGTACTTC. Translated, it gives CASSIGVRISFPYEQYF.